A selection of T cell receptor beta chains follows, all from one sample in a study of blood T cells in healthy people across ages. TCRdb ran MiXCR on the 5' RACE reads and lists one entry per CDR3 protein. The sample has roughly 1.9 million distinct CDR3 sequences; approximately 39% are singletons. Sequences were obtained from blood. These receptors came from a human donor in good health. Both conserved end residues are part of each CDR3. Fields, in order: J gene, D gene, clone size, V gene, CDR3 DNA, CDR3 protein. D genes are given only for firm matches. Some rows mark clone size as missing; the rest say once, few, many or name a class of expanded clone.

>TRBJ2-7|NA|NA|TRBV27
TGTGCCAGCAGTTTATCGGCAGGTGACTCCTACGAGCAGTACTTC
CASSLSAGDSYEQYF
>TRBJ1-2|TRBD1|NA|TRBV10-3
TGTGCCATCAGTGACCTCCGGGACAGGGGTTTTGGGAACACCTTC
CAISDLRDRGFGNTF
>TRBJ2-3|NA|NA|TRBV30
TGTGCCTGGAGTGTGGGACGGAGTAGCTCGCAGTATTTT
CAWSVGRSSSQYF
>TRBJ1-2|NA|NA|TRBV5-1
TGCGCCAGCAGCTTGTCAACCGGGGCCAGGGGCTACACCTTC
CASSLSTGARGYTF
>TRBJ2-7|TRBD2|many|TRBV4-3
TGCGCCAGCAGCCAAGATCGGGGGGCCTACGAGCAGTACTTC
CASSQDRGAYEQYF
>TRBJ2-4|NA|few|TRBV4-3
TGCGCCAGCAGCCACCATCAGGGGGGGCAGAGGGACATTCAGTACTTC
CASSHHQGGQRDIQYF
>TRBJ2-1|TRBD2|NA|TRBV18
TGTGCCAGCTCACTCGGGACTAGCGGGGAAGTTGAGCAGTTCTTC
CASSLGTSGEVEQFF
>TRBJ1-2|TRBD1|many|TRBV27
TGTGCCAGCAGTCCGGGGACAGGGATCTATGGCTACACCTTC
CASSPGTGIYGYTF
>TRBJ2-1|TRBD2|NA|TRBV28
TGTGCCAGCAGTTTAGCCGGGAGGAACTACAATGAGCAGTTCTTC
CASSLAGRNYNEQFF
>TRBJ2-5|TRBD2|few|TRBV7-8
TGTGCCAGCAGCTCGCCCCTTGTCCGGGGGGGGAGGCGAGAGACCCAGTACTTC
CASSSPLVRGGRRETQYF
>TRBJ1-2|NA|many|TRBV29-1
TGCAGCGTTTATGCTCCCCTGAACTATGGCTACACCTTC
CSVYAPLNYGYTF
>TRBJ2-3|NA|few|TRBV4-1
TGCGCCAGCAGCCACCGCCCCTGGGGAGGAACAGATACGCAGTATTTT
CASSHRPWGGTDTQYF
>TRBJ1-2|NA|NA|TRBV9
TGTGCCAGCAGCGTAGCATCGGCAGGGGACTATGGCTACACCTTC
CASSVASAGDYGYTF
>TRBJ2-2|TRBD1|few|TRBV29-1
TGCAGCGTTGAAGGGACGGGACAGGGGTATGCCGGGGAGCTGTTTTTT
CSVEGTGQGYAGELFF
>TRBJ2-1|NA|few|TRBV20-1
TGCAGTGCTAGAGAGACGGGGCGCCTTCACAATGAGCAGTTCTTC
CSARETGRLHNEQFF
>TRBJ2-7|NA|few|TRBV10-3
TGTGCCATCATGGGGCAGGGCTACGAGCAGTACTTC
CAIMGQGYEQYF
>TRBJ2-5|TRBD1|NA|TRBV20-1
TGCAGTGCTCCTACAGGGGGCGCAGGAAAGCGGCAAGAGACCCAGTACTTC
CSAPTGGAGKRQETQYF
>TRBJ2-7|NA|NA|TRBV20-1
TGCAGTGCTAGTGGAGGGGCTTTAAAGGGCGAGCAGTACTTC
CSASGGALKGEQYF
>TRBJ1-2|NA|NA|TRBV5-4
TGTGCCAGCAGCTTAGGGACAATAAGCGATGGCTACACCTTC
CASSLGTISDGYTF
>TRBJ2-7|NA|NA|TRBV7-2
TGTGCCAGCAGCTTAGTGTGGGGCCAGCTCTACGAGCAGTACTTC
CASSLVWGQLYEQYF
>TRBJ2-3|TRBD2|NA|TRBV29-1
TGCAGCGTGGGGGGGACTAGCGGGGCCCTCAGGGGAAGATATACGCAGTATTTT
CSVGGTSGALRGRYTQYF
>TRBJ1-5|NA|few|TRBV10-3
TGTGCCATCAGTGGAGGGGGGCTCAATCAGCCCCAGCATTTT
CAISGGGLNQPQHF
>TRBJ1-2|NA|few|TRBV29-1
TGCAGCGTTGAAGAGAACAGCTGGTCCTATGGCTACACCTTC
CSVEENSWSYGYTF
>TRBJ1-4|NA|NA|TRBV28
TGTGCCAGCAGTTTTTTTGGGAGCGAGAATGAAAAACTGTTTTTT
CASSFFGSENEKLFF
>TRBJ1-1|NA|NA|TRBV6-5
TGTGCCAGCAGTTACTCAAGCCTGAACACTGAAGCTTTCTTT
CASSYSSLNTEAFF
>TRBJ2-7|NA|NA|TRBV20-1
TGCAGTGCGTGGGACGCAAACTCCTACGAGCGGTACTTC
CSAWDANSYERYF
>TRBJ2-7|NA|few|TRBV4-3
TGCGCCAGCAGCCAAGATCAGCTGACCTACGAGCAGTACTTC
CASSQDQLTYEQYF
>TRBJ2-3|TRBD2|once|TRBV12-3/TRBV12-4
TGTGCCAGCAGTTTAAGCGGGGGCCCCCGTACGCAGTATTTT
CASSLSGGPRTQYF
>TRBJ1-1|NA|many|TRBV5-1
TGCGCCAGCAGCCTAACCTTCATGAACACTGAAGCTTTCTTT
CASSLTFMNTEAFF
>TRBJ2-6|TRBD1|NA|TRBV9
TGTGCCAGCAGCGTAAGGGAGACAGGGTCTGGGGCCAACGTCCTGACTTTC
CASSVRETGSGANVLTF
>TRBJ2-3|TRBD1|many|TRBV5-1
TGCGCCAGCAGAGGGACAGGGGTACGCACAGATACGCAGTATTTT
CASRGTGVRTDTQYF
>TRBJ1-6|NA|few|TRBV7-2
TGTGCCAGCAGCTTCGCAGGGAGAAGTTCACCCCTCCACTTT
CASSFAGRSSPLHF
>TRBJ2-7|TRBD2|NA|TRBV20-1
TGCAGTGCTAGAGAACTAGCGGCGGCTCTTCTCTACGAGCAGTACTTC
CSARELAAALLYEQYF
>TRBJ2-3|TRBD2|NA|TRBV27
TGTGCCAGCCACCGGACTAGCGCCGGCACAGATACGCAGTATTTT
CASHRTSAGTDTQYF
>TRBJ1-1|NA|NA|TRBV4-3
TGCGCCAGCAGCCAATTAGTCGGGGGGTGGACTGAAGCTTTCTTT
CASSQLVGGWTEAFF
>TRBJ1-1|NA|NA|TRBV7-2
TGTGCCAGCAGCTCAGGGACATCTACCCACACTGAAGCTTTCTTT
CASSSGTSTHTEAFF